A single sample is the source of the 18 T cell receptor beta chains below, sequenced in a study of OX40 agonist ivuxolimab in advanced cancers. Profiled with immunoSEQ multiplex PCR; TCRdb holds only in-frame clones, not every one. The table lists over 90,000 clones, less than 95% of them singletons, with around 0.18% in the top ten. Sequencing was performed on CD4+ or CD8+ T cells sorted from blood, taken in a trial of the OX40 agonist ivuxolimab. The source is an adult with an advanced solid tumor such as melanoma, head and neck, liver or kidney cancer.

J is TRBJ1-6 and V is TRBV9; no clear D. The CDR3 is made up of 13 amino acids. The ends were cut back, 0 bases at V and 9 bases at J, with 7 bases in the middle. CDR1 SGDLS and CDR2 YYNGEE come from the germline V gene. The CDR3 bases are TGTGCCAGCAGCGTAGGAGCGGGTTCACCCCTCCACTTT. Encoded protein: CASSVGAGSPLHF.

This rearrangement joins TRBV10-3 to TRBJ2-1, with D perhaps TRBD1 or TRBD2 (6 bases each). CDR1 is ENHRY and CDR2 is SYGVKD in the germline V gene. V lost 8 bases to trimming and J lost 7 bases, with 24 bases between them. CDR3 size: 16 residues. The CDR3 reads CAISGIAQGRRNEQFF. CDR3 coding DNA: TGTGCCATCTCGGGGATTGCGCAGGGGAGGAGGAATGAGCAGTTCTTC.

This clone was detected once. This chain uses TRBV4-2 with TRBJ2-7; D unresolved. Per germline, CDR1 LGHNA and CDR2 YNFKEQ. The CDR3 is 14 residues long. V lost 1 base and J 6 bases, leaving 13 bases between the germline ends. CDR3 loop: CASSQGLPLSEQYF. The CDR3 nucleotides read TGTGCCAGCAGCCAAGGTCTTCCCCTGTCCGAGCAGTACTTC.

The genes are TRBV27 and TRBJ2-3; 9 bases line up with TRBD1. The V gene end was trimmed by 8 bases and the J gene end by 7 bases; junction bases not matched to a gene: 22. CDR3 length: 18 amino acids. Germline CDR1 reads MNHEY; CDR2 reads SMNVEV (reference sequence). The CDR3 region is CASWSLQPGQGVINTQYF. The CDR3 DNA reads TGTGCCAGCTGGTCACTACAACCGGGACAGGGAGTCATAAATACGCAGTATTTT.

The rearrangement uses TRBV9 and TRBJ2-7; TRBD1 is a possible D gene (5 bases). V was trimmed by 1 base and J by 6 bases, leaving 14 bases between them. Germline-derived CDR1 and CDR2 are SGDLS and YYNGEE. There are 14 residues in the CDR3. The CDR3 loop is CASSVRSDSSEQYF. DNA for the CDR3: TGTGCCAGCAGCGTAAGAAGCGACAGCTCCGAGCAGTACTTC.

The V gene is TRBV7-3, the J gene TRBJ2-3; possible D gene TRBD2, 5 bases. This CDR3 has 15 amino acids. V was pared by 0 bases and J by 4 bases, with 11 bases between. Per germline, CDR1 SGHTA and CDR2 FQGTGA. The CDR3 protein is CASSLTWTGADTQYF. The CDR3 bases are TGTGCCAGCAGCTTAACGTGGACTGGGGCAGATACGCAGTATTTT.

The rearrangement uses TRBV28 and TRBJ1-3; D call uncertain. Between the trimmed V and J ends, which lost 6 bases and 1 base, there was a span of 7 bases. CDR1 and CDR2 (germline): MDHEN, SYDVKM. The CDR3 loop spans 13 amino acids. The CDR3 DNA reads as TGTGCCAGCAGCATCGGGTCTGGAAACACCATATATTTT. Translating gives CASSIGSGNTIYF. Based on the CDR3 plus reference TRBV28 and TRBJ1-3, the full variable domain is DVKVTQSSRYLVKRTGEKVFLECVQDMDHENMFWYRQDPGLGLRLIYFSYDVKMKEKGDIPEGYSVSREKKERFSLILESASTNQTSMYLCASSIGSGNTIYFGEGSWLTVV.

The rearrangement links TRBV4-3 to TRBJ1-2; TRBD1 agrees at 9 bases. This CDR3 comprises 14 residues. CDR1 and CDR2 (germline): LGHNA, YSLEER. V shed 3 bases and J 2 bases; nucleotides not matched to a gene: 1. CDR3 protein: CASSHGQGNYGYTF. DNA of the CDR3: TGCGCCAGCAGCCACGGACAGGGGAACTATGGCTACACCTTC.

This rearrangement joins TRBV7-6 to TRBJ2-2; 8 nucleotides match TRBD1. Germline CDR1 and CDR2: SGHVS and FNYEAQ. The CDR3 consists of 15 residues. Trimming cost V 5 bases and J 2 bases; bases outside gene matches: 4. CDR3: CASSDDRGNTGELFF. The CDR3 DNA follows: TGTGCCAGCAGCGACGACAGGGGCAACACCGGGGAGCTGTTTTTT.

CDR3 sequence (DNA): TGTGCCAGCAGCTTGCCCCAAAACTATGGCTACACCTTC. This gives the protein CASSLPQNYGYTF. This chain uses TRBV7-6 with TRBJ1-2, with D hard to call. The CDR3 length is 13 residues. Trimming removed 3 bases from V and 2 bases from J, with 7 bases in between. Germline CDR1 and CDR2: SGHVS and FNYEAQ.

The chain joins TRBV7-2 to TRBJ1-3; D might be TRBD1 (6 bases). The CDR3 totals 16 residues. From germline, CDR1 is SGHTA and CDR2 FQGNSA. V was trimmed by 0 bases and J by 4 bases, leaving 13 bases between them. Written as DNA, the CDR3 is TGTGCCAGCAGCTTAGCGCTAGTACAGGGCGGAAACACCATATATTTT. Encoded protein: CASSLALVQGGNTIYF. Filled out from reference TRBV7-2 and TRBJ1-3, the complete variable domain reads GAGVSQSPSNKVTEKGKDVELRCDPISGHTALYWYRQSLGQGLEFLIYFQGNSAPDKSGLPSDRFSAERTGGSVSTLTIQRTQQEDSAVYLCASSLALVQGGNTIYFGEGSWLTVV.

This chain's CDR3 is CASSPRDRRHYGYTF. DNA for the CDR3: TGTGCCAGCAGTCCCCGGGACAGAAGACACTATGGCTACACCTTC. The V call is TRBV28, the J call TRBJ1-2; the match to TRBD1 covers 7 bases. CDR3 length equals 15 residues. The germline V gene encodes CDR1 MDHEN and CDR2 SYDVKM. Unmatched junction bases numbered 9, after V lost 5 bases and J lost 3 bases.

The chain links TRBV7-2 to TRBJ2-5, with 9 bases lining up with TRBD1. Trimming took 5 bases from V and 4 from J; bases not matched to a gene: 5. Germline lookup yields CDR1 SGHTA and CDR2 FQGNSA. The CDR3 has 14 amino acids. CDR3 sequence (DNA): TGTGCCAGCAGCCTTACAGGGGGCGGAGAGACCCAGTACTTC. Residues: CASSLTGGGETQYF.

The V call is TRBV6-5, the J call TRBJ1-5; D possibly corresponds to TRBD1 (5 bases). The CDR3 is made up of 14 amino acids. With 4 bases removed from V and 11 bases from J, the gap between germline ends came to 18 bases. Germline lookup yields CDR1 MNHEY and CDR2 SVGAGI. The CDR3 is CASSSLGPRGTQHF. CDR3 DNA: TGTGCCAGCAGTTCTCTCGGCCCCCGGGGGACCCAGCATTTT.

V usage is TRBV6-1 and J usage is TRBJ2-3, with a possible D match to TRBD2 (6 bases). The CDR3 loop spans 12 amino acids. The V end was cut by 6 bases, the J end by 6 bases, with 10 bases between. Per the germline V gene, CDR1 is MNHNS and CDR2 is SASEGT. In DNA form, the CDR3 reads TGTGCCAGCAGCGCGGGGCTGGATACGCAGTATTTT. This gives the protein CASSAGLDTQYF.

The chain couples TRBV2 to TRBJ2-5; D is perhaps TRBD1 (6 bases). From germline, CDR1 is SNHLY and CDR2 FYNNEI. CDR3 length: 13 residues. V was shortened by 8 bases and J by 6 bases, with 16 bases between the two germline ends. The CDR3 is CASSIGGEKTQYF. Written as DNA, the CDR3 is TGTGCCAGCTCAATTGGGGGCGAAAAGACCCAGTACTTC.

This clone appeared a single time. The chain joins TRBV6-5 to TRBJ2-5, with 8 positions matching TRBD1. Germline V gene data show CDR1 as MNHEY and CDR2 as SVGAGI. With V trimmed by 2 bases and J by 4 bases, 9 bases remained unmatched. This CDR3 comprises 16 residues. The CDR3 nucleotides are TGTGCCAGCAGTTACACGGTCCAGGGGGCGCGAGAGACCCAGTACTTC. Encoded protein: CASSYTVQGARETQYF.

The chain recombines TRBV11-3 with TRBJ2-1; D is possibly TRBD1 or TRBD2 (5 bases each). Germline V gene data show CDR1 as SGHNT and CDR2 as YENEEA. Trimming removed 3 bases at V and 9 bases at J, with 12 bases between. This CDR3 is 13 amino acids long. The DNA of the CDR3 is TGTGCCAGCAGCTTTAACGGGGACGGTGAGCAGTTCTTC. It codes for CASSFNGDGEQFF.